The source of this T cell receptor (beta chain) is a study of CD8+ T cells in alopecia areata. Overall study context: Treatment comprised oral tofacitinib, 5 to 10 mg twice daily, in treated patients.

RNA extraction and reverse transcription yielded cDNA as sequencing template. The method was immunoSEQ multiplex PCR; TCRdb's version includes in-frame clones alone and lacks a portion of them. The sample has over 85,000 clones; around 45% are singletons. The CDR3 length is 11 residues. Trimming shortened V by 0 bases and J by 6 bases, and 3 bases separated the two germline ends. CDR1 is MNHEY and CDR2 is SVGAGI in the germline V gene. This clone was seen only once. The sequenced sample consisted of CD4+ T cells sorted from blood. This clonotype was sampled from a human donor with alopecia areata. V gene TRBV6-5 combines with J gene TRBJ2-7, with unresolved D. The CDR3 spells CASSYSAEQYF. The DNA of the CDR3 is TGTGCCAGCAGTTACTCGGCCGAGCAGTACTTC.